The following is a T cell receptor (beta chain) sequence with its context. Its antigen is currently unknown. This entry is derived from a study of CD4 T cells in relation to SARS-CoV-2 and coronaviruses. Germline CDR1 reads SNHLY; CDR2 reads FYNNEI. This CDR3 has 14 amino acids. The V gene lost 10 bases and the J gene lost 5 bases, with 15 bases spanning the gap. The unexposed donors gave CD4+ T cells in about 2011-2018, prior to COVID-19. Isolation of CD4+ T cells took place after approximately 10 days in culture. TCRdb keeps only in-frame clones here, not all; method: immunoSEQ multiplex PCR. The table has about 20,000 clones, around four fifths seen once; the top ten hold roughly 16%.

Material: CD4+ T cells from PBMCs, cultured in vitro. This TCR was recovered from a human donor in good health. The chain couples TRBV2 to TRBJ1-6, with D uncertain. The CDR3 DNA sequence: TGTGCCACAAGGAGGGATCCCGATAATTCACCCCTCCACTTT. The encoded protein is CATRRDPDNSPLHF.